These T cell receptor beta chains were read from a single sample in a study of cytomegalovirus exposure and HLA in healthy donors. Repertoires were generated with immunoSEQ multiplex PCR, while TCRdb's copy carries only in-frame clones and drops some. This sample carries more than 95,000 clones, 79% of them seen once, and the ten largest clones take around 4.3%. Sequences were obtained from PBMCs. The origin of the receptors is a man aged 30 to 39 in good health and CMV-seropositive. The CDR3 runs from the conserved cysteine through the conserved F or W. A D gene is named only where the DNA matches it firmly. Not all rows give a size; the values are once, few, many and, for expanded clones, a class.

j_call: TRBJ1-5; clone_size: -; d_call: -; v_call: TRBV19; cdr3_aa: CASSIGETHQPQHF; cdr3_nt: TGTGCCAGTAGTATAGGAGAGACTCATCAGCCCCAGCATTTT
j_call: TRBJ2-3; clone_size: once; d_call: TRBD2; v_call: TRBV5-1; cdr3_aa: CASSLGSGGTNTQYF; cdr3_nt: TGCGCCAGCAGCTTGGGCAGCGGGGGCACAAATACGCAGTATTTT
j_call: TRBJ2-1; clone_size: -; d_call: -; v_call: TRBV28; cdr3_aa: CASSLYRADEQFF; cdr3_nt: TGTGCCAGCAGTTTATACAGGGCCGATGAGCAGTTCTTC
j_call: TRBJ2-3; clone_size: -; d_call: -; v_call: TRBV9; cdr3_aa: CASSVVGRRGDTQYF; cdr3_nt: TGTGCCAGCAGCGTAGTTGGAAGACGAGGAGATACGCAGTATTTT
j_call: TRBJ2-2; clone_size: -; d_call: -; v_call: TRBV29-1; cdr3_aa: CSVERGVNTGELFF; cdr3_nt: TGCAGCGTTGAAAGGGGCGTGAACACCGGGGAGCTGTTTTTT
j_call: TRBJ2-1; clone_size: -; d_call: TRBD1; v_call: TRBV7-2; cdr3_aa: CASSWPQGASYNEQFF; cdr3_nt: TGTGCCAGCAGCTGGCCCCAGGGGGCCTCCTACAATGAGCAGTTCTTC
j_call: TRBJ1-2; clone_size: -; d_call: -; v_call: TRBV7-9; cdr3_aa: CASSLVSGNYGYTF; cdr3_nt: TGTGCCAGCAGCTTAGTTTCAGGGAACTATGGCTACACCTTC
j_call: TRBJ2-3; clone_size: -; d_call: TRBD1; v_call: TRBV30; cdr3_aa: CAWIGTATTQYF; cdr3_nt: TGTGCCTGGATTGGGACAGCGACTACGCAGTATTTT
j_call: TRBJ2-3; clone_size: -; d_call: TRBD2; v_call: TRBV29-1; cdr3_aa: CSVLAGGTGDTQYF; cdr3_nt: TGCAGCGTCCTAGCGGGAGGTACGGGAGATACGCAGTATTTT
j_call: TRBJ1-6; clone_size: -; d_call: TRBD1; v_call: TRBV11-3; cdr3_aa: CASSKRDRGFDSPLHF; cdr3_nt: TGTGCCAGCAGCAAAAGGGACAGGGGATTTGATTCACCCCTCCACTTT
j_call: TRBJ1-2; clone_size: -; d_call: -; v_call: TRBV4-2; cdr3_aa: CASSQDLWQGSGYTF; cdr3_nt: TGTGCCAGCAGCCAAGATCTATGGCAGGGGAGTGGCTACACCTTC
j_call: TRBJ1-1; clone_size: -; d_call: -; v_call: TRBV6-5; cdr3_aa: CASRLYRVNTEAFF; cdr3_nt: TGTGCCAGTAGATTATACAGGGTGAACACTGAAGCTTTCTTT
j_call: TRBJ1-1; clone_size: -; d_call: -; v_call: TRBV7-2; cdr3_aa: CASSLAFGEEVNTEAFF; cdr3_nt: TGTGCCAGCAGCTTAGCATTTGGGGAGGAGGTGAACACTGAAGCTTTCTTT
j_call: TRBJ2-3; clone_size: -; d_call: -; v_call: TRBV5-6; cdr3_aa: CASRGAGGTDTQYF; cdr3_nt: TGTGCCAGCAGGGGGGCGGGGGGCACAGATACGCAGTATTTT
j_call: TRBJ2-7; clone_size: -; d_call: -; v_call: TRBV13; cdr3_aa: CASSPRDNSYEQYF; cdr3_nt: TGTGCCAGCAGCCCCCGGGACAACTCCTACGAGCAGTACTTC
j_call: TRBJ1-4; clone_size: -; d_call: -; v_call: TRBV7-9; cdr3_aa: CASSPPQSTNEKLFF; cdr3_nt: TGTGCCAGCAGCCCGCCACAGTCAACTAATGAAAAACTGTTTTTT
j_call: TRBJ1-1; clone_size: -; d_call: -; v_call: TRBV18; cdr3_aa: CASSGVDRNTEAFF; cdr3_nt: TGTGCCAGCTCAGGCGTGGACAGGAACACTGAAGCTTTCTTT
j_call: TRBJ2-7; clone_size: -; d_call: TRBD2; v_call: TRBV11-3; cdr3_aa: CASSLDRSSAGQSYEQYF; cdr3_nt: TGTGCCAGCAGCTTAGATCGTTCTTCAGCGGGGCAATCCTACGAGCAGTACTTC
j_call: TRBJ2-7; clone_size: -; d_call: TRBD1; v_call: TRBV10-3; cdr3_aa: CAISELGQGPYEQYF; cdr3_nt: TGTGCCATCAGTGAGCTCGGACAGGGACCCTACGAGCAGTACTTC
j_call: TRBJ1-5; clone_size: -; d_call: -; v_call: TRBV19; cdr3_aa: CASTRAPRSNQPQHF; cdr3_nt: TGTGCCAGTACCAGGGCCCCTCGGAGCAATCAGCCCCAGCATTTT
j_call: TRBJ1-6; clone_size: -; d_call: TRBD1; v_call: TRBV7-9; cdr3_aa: CASSLDGTAPLHF; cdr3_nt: TGTGCCAGCAGCTTAGATGGGACAGCCCCCCTCCACTTT
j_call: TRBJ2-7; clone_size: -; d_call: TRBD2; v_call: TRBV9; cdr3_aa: CASSATSGGVDEQYF; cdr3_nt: TGTGCCAGCAGCGCTACTAGCGGAGGGGTCGACGAGCAGTACTTC
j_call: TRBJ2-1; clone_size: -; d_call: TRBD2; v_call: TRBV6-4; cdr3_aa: CASSLTSASYNEQFF; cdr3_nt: TGTGCCAGCAGTCTTACTAGCGCATCCTACAATGAGCAGTTCTTC
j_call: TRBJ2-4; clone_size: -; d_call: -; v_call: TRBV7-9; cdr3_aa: CASSKLPTGVVVDIQYF; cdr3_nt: TGTGCCAGCAGCAAATTACCTACGGGGGTGGTTGTGGACATTCAGTACTTC
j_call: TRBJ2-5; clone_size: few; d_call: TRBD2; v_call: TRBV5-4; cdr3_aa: CASSPALAGTQETQYF; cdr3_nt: TGTGCCAGCAGCCCGGCACTAGCGGGGACCCAAGAGACCCAGTACTTC
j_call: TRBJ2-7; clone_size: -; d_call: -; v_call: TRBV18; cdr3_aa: CASSPTDYEQYF; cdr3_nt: TGTGCCAGCTCACCAACAGACTACGAGCAGTACTTC
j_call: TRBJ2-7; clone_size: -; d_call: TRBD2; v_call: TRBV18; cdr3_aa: CASSPGAGGSYEQYF; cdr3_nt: TGTGCCAGCTCACCTGGCGCGGGAGGGTCCTACGAGCAGTACTTC
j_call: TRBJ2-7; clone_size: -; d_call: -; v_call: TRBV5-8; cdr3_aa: CASSRTGGAYSYEQYF; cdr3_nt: TGTGCCAGCAGCCGGACGGGCGGGGCCTACTCCTACGAGCAGTACTTC
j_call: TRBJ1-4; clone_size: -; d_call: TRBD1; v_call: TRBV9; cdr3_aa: CASSDRGSEKLFF; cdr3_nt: TGTGCCAGCTCCGACAGGGGTAGCGAAAAACTGTTTTTT
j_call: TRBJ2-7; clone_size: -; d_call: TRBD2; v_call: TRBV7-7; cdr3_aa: CASSLGWTSGEQYF; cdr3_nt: TGTGCTAGCAGCTTAGGTTGGACTAGCGGCGAGCAGTACTTC
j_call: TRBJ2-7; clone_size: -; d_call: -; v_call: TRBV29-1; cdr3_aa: CSVRPGHSYEQYF; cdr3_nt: TGCAGCGTGAGACCGGGACACTCCTACGAGCAGTACTTC
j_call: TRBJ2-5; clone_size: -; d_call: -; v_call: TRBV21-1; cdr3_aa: CASSRPIGLADQETQYF; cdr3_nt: TGTGCCAGCAGCAGACCTATAGGACTAGCGGACCAAGAGACCCAGTACTTC
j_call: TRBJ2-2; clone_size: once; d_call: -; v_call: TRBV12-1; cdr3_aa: CASSSDGGVHRGAVF; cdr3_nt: TGTGCCAGCAGCTCCGACGGGGGGGTGCACCGGGGAGCTGTTTTT
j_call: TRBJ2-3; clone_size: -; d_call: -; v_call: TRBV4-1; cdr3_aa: CASSQEAALLDTQYF; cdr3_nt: TGCGCCAGCAGCCAAGAGGCGGCTCTGCTAGATACGCAGTATTTT
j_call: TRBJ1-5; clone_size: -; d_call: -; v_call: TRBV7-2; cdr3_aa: CASSSRGGSTGQPQHF; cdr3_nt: TGTGCCAGCAGCTCCCGGGGGGGGAGCACGGGGCAGCCCCAGCATTTT
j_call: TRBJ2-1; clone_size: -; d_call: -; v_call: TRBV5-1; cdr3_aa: CASSSTGLVRNEQFF; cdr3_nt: TGCGCCAGCAGCTCCACAGGGCTCGTACGCAATGAGCAGTTCTTC
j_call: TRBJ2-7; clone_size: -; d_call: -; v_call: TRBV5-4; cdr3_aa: CASSFSSYEQYF; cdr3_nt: TGTGCCAGCAGCTTTTCATCCTACGAGCAGTACTTC
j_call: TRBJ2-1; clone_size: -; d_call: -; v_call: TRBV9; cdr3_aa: CASSVIGVHEQFF; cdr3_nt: TGTGCCAGCAGCGTAATAGGGGTTCATGAGCAGTTCTTC
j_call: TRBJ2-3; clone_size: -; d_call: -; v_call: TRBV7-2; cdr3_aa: CASSLGLRSDTQYF; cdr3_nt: TGTGCCAGCAGCTTAGGACTCCGGTCAGATACGCAGTATTTT
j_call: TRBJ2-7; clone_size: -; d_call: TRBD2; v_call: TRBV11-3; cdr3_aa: CASSLGGGHEQYF; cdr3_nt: TGTGCCAGCAGCTTAGGGGGGGGACACGAGCAGTACTTC
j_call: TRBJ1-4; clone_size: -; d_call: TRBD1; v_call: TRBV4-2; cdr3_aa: CASSQEGGRGWAIARNEKLFF; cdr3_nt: TGTGCCAGCAGCCAAGAGGGGGGCAGGGGGTGGGCCATCGCCCGAAATGAAAAACTGTTTTTT
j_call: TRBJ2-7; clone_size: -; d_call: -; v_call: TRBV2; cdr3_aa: CASRGRVGIYEQYF; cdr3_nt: TGTGCCAGCAGGGGCAGGGTAGGCATCTACGAGCAGTACTTC
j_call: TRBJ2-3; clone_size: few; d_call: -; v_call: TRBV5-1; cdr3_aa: CASTPNPGGQTDTQYF; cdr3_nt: TGCGCCAGCACCCCTAACCCCGGGGGGCAAACAGATACGCAGTATTTT
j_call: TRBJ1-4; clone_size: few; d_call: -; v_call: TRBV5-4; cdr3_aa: CASSLGDLDEKLFF; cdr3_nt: TGTGCCAGCAGCTTGGGGGACTTGGACGAAAAACTGTTTTTT
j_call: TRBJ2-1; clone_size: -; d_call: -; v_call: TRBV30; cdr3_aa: CAWSLSTYNEQFF; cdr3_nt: TGTGCCTGGAGTTTGAGCACCTACAATGAGCAGTTCTTC
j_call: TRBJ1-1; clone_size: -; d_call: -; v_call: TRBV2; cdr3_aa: CASSLDYNTEAFF; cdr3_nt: TGTGCCAGCAGTCTAGACTACAACACTGAAGCTTTCTTT
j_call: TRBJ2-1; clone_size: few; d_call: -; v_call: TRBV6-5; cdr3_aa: CASSYSIRGSYNEQFF; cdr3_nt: TGTGCCAGCAGTTACTCAATCAGGGGCTCCTACAATGAGCAGTTCTTC
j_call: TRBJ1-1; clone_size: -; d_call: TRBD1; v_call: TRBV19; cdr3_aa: CASSTNRGTEAFF; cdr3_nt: TGTGCCAGTAGCACAAACAGGGGCACTGAAGCTTTCTTT
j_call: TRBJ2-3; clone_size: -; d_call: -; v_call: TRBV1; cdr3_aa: CTSSQDYPSLKDTQYF; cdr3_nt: TGCACCAGCAGCCAAGATTACCCTAGCCTAAAAGATACGCAGTATTTT
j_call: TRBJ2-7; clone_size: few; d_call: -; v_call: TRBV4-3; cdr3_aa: CASSHLLGGSEQYF; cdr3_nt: TGCGCCAGCAGCCACCTACTCGGGGGTAGCGAGCAGTACTTC
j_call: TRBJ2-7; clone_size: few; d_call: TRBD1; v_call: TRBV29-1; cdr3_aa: CSAGQGAYEQYF; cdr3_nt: TGCAGCGCCGGACAGGGGGCGTACGAGCAGTACTTC
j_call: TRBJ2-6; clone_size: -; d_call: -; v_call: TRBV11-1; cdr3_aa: CASSLSGHSGANGLTF; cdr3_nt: TGTGCCAGCAGCTTATCGGGACACTCTGGGGCCAACGGCCTGACTTTC
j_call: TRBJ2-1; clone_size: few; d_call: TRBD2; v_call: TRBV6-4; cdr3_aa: CASSGTSGGHNEQFF; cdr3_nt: TGTGCCAGCAGTGGGACTAGCGGGGGGCACAATGAGCAGTTCTTC
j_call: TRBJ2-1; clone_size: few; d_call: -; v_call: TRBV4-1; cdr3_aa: CASSQNPLSTACFF; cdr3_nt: TGCGCCAGCAGCCAAAACCCCCTCTCTACAGCATGCTTCTTC
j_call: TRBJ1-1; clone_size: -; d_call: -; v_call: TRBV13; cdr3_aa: CASSPFGSGAFF; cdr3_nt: TGTGCCAGCAGCCCCTTTGGGAGTGGGGCTTTCTTT